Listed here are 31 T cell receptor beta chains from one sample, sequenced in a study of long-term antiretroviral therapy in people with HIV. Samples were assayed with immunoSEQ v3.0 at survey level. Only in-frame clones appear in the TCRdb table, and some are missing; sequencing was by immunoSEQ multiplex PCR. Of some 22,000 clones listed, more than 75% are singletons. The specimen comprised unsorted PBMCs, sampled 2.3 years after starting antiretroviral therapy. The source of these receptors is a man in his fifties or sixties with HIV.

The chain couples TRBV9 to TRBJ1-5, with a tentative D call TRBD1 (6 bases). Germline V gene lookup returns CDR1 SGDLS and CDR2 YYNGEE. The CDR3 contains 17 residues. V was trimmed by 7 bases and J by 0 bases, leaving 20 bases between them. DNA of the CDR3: TGTGCCAGCGGCGCGGGGGGGCGGGTTTATAGCAATCAGCCCCAGCATTTT. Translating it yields CASGAGGRVYSNQPQHF.

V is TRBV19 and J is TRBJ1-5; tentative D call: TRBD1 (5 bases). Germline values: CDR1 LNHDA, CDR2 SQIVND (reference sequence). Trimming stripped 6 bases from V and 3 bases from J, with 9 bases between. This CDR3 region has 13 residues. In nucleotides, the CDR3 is TGTGCCAGTAGCTTAGGGGTCAATCAGCCCCAGCATTTT. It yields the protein CASSLGVNQPQHF.

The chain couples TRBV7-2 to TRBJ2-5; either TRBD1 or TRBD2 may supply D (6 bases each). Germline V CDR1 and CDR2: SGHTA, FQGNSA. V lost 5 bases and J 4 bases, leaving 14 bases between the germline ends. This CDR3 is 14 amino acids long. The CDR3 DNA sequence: TGTGCCAGCAGCCAAAATCGGGGGCGAGAGACCCAGTACTTC. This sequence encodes CASSQNRGRETQYF.

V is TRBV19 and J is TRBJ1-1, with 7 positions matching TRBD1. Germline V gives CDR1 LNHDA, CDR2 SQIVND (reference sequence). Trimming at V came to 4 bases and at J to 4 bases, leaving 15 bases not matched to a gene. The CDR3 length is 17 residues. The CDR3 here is CASSRVRGGRQSTEAFF. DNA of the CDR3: TGTGCCAGTAGTAGGGTCAGGGGGGGGCGGCAATCCACTGAAGCTTTCTTT.

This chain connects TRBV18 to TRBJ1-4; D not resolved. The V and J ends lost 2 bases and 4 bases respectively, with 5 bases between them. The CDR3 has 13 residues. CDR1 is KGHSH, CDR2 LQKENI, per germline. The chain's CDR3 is CASSPGVNEKLFF. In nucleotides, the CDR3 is TGTGCCAGCTCACCAGGGGTTAATGAAAAACTGTTTTTT. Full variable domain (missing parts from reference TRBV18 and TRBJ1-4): NAGVMQNPRHLVRRRGQEARLRCSPMKGHSHVYWYRQLPEEGLKFMVYLQKENIIDESGMPKERFSAEFPKEGPSILRIQQVVRGDSAAYFCASSPGVNEKLFFGSGTQLSVL.

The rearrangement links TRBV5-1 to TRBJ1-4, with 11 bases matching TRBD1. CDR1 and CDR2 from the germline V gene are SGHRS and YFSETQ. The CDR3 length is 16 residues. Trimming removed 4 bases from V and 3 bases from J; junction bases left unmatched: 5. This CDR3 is CASSHGQGASNEKLFF. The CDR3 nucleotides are TGCGCCAGCAGCCACGGACAGGGGGCGTCTAATGAAAAACTGTTTTTT.

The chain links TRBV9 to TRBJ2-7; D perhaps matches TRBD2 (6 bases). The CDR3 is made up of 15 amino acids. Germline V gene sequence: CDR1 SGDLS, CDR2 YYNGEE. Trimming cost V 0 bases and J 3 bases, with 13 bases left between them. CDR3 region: CASSVGVAVGYEQYF. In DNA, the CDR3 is TGTGCCAGCAGCGTAGGTGTAGCGGTCGGCTACGAGCAGTACTTC.

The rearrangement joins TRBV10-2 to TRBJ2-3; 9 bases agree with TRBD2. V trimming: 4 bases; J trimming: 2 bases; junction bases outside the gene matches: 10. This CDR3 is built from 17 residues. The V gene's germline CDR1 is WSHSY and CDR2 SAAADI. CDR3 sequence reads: CASSGEGLAGITDTQYF. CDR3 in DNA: TGCGCCAGCAGTGGCGAAGGTCTAGCGGGGATCACAGATACGCAGTATTTT.

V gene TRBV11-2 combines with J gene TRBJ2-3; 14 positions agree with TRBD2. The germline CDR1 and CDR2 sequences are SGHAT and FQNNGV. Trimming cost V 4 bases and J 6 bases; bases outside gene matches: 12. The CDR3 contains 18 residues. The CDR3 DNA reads TGTGCCAGCAGCTCCGGGACTAGCGGGAGTATAAGACCGGATACGCAGTATTTT. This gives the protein CASSSGTSGSIRPDTQYF.

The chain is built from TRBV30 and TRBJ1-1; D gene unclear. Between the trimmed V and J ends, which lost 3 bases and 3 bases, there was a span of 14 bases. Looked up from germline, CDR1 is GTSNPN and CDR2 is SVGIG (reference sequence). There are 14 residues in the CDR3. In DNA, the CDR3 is TGTGCCTGGAGAACTGACCAGGCTTACACTGAAGCTTTCTTT. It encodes CAWRTDQAYTEAFF.

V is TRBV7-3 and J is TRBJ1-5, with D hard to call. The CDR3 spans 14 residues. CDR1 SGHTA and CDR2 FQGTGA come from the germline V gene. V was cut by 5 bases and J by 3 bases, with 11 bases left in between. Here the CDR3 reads CASSAAGINQPQHF. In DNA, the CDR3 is TGTGCCAGCAGCGCCGCAGGTATCAATCAGCCCCAGCATTTT.

The CDR3 DNA sequence: TGCAGCGCCGCTCGTTCGGGACAGGGCCTCTCCTACGAGCAGTACTTC. It is translated as CSAARSGQGLSYEQYF. This sequence joins TRBV29-1 and TRBJ2-7; the match to TRBD1 covers 9 bases. J was trimmed by 0 bases and V by 7 bases; bases with no gene match: 13. Germline V lookup: CDR1 SQVTM, CDR2 ANQGSEA. The CDR3 extends over 16 amino acids.

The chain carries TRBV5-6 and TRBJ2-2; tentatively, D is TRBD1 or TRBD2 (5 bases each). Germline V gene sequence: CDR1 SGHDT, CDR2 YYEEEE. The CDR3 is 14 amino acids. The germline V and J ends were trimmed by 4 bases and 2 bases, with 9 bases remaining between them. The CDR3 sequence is CASSRDANTGELFF. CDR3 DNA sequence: TGTGCCAGCAGCCGGGACGCCAACACCGGGGAGCTGTTTTTT.

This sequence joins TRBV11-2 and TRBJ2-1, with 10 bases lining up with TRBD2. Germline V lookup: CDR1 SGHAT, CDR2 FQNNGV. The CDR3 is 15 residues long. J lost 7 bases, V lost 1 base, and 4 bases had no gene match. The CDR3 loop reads CASSLVPSGSNEQFF. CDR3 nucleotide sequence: TGTGCCAGCAGCTTAGTCCCTAGCGGGAGTAATGAGCAGTTCTTC.

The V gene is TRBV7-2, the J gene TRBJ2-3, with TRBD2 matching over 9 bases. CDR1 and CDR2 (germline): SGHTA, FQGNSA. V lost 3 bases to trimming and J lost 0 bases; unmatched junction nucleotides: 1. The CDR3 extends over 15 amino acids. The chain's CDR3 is CASSLTSGSTDTQYF. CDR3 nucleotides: TGTGCCAGCAGCTTGACTAGCGGAAGCACAGATACGCAGTATTTT.

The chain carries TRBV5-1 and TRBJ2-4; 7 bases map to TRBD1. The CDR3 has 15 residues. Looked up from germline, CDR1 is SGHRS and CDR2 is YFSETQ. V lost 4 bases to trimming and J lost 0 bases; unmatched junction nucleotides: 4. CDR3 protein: CASSRDRLAKNIQYF. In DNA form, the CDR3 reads TGCGCCAGCAGCCGGGACAGACTAGCCAAAAACATTCAGTACTTC. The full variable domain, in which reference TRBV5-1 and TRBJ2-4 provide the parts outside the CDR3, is KAGVTQTPRYLIKTRGQQVTLSCSPISGHRSVSWYQQTPGQGLQFLFEYFSETQRNKGNFPGRFSGRQFSNSRSEMNVSTLELGDSALYLCASSRDRLAKNIQYFGAGTRLSVL.

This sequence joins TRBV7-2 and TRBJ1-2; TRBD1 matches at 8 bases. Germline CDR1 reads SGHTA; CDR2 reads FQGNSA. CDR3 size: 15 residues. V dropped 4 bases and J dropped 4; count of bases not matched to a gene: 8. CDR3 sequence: CASSSGQGGGYGYTF. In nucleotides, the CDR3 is TGTGCCAGCAGCTCAGGACAGGGCGGGGGCTATGGCTACACCTTC.

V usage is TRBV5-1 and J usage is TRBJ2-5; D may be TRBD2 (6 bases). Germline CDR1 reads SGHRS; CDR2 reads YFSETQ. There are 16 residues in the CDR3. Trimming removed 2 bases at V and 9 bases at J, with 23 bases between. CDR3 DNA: TGCGCCAGCAGCTTCTACTCGGGACTGCAGCAAGGGGCCCAGTACTTC. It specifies CASSFYSGLQQGAQYF. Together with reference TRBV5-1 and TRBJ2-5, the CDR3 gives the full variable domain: KAGVTQTPRYLIKTRGQQVTLSCSPISGHRSVSWYQQTPGQGLQFLFEYFSETQRNKGNFPGRFSGRQFSNSRSEMNVSTLELGDSALYLCASSFYSGLQQGAQYFGPGTRLLVL.

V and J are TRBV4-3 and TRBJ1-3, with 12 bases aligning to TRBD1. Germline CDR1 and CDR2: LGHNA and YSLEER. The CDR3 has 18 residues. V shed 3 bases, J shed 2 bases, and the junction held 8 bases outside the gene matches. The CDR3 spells CASSQAGTGGVTGNTIYF. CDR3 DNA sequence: TGCGCCAGCAGCCAGGCTGGGACAGGGGGCGTTACTGGAAACACCATATATTTT.

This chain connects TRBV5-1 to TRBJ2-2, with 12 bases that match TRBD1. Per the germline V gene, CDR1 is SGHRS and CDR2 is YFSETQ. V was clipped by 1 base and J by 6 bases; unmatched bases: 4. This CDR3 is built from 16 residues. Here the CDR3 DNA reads TGCGCCAGCAGCTTGCCCGGGACAGGGGGCCCCGGGGAGCTGTTTTTT. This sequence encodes CASSLPGTGGPGELFF.

The CDR3 nucleotides read TGTGCCAGCAGCTTAAAGGAGTGGAAGGGGGAGCTGTTTTTT. Protein sequence: CASSLKEWKGELFF. V gene TRBV7-8 combines with J gene TRBJ2-2; no reliable D call. Germline lookup yields CDR1 SGHVS and CDR2 FQNEAQ. The CDR3 is 14 residues long. V was clipped by 2 bases and J by 8 bases, with 12 bases between them.

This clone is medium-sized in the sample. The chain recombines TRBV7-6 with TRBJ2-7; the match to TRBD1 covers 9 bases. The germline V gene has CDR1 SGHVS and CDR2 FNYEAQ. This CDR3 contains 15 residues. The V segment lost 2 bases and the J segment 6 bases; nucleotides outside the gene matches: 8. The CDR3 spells CASSLLGQGTSEQYF. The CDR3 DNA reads TGTGCCAGCAGCTTATTGGGACAGGGTACGAGCGAGCAGTACTTC.

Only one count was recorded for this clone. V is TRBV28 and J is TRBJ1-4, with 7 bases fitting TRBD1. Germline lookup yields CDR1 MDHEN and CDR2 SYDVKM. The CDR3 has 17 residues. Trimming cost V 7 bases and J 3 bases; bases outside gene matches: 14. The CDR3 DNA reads TGTGCCAGCAACACAAGACAGGGAAGGATGCCTAATGAAAAACTGTTTTTT. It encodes CASNTRQGRMPNEKLFF.

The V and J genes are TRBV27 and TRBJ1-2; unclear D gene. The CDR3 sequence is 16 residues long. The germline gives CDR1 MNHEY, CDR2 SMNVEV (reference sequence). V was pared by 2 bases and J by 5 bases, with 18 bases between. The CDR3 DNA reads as TGTGCCAGCAGTTTACGATATGACCCATACTGGTATGGCTACACCTTC. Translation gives CASSLRYDPYWYGYTF.

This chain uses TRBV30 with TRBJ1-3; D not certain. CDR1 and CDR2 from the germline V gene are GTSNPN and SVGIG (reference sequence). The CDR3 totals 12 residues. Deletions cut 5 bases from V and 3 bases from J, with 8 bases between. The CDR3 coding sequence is TGTGCCTGGTCCACCGTTGGAAACACCATATATTTT. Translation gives CAWSTVGNTIYF.

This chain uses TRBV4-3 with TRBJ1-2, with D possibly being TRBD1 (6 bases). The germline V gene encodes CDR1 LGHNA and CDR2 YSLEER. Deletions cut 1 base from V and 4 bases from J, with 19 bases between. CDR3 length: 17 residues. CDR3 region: CASSQGGQGPSVYGYTF. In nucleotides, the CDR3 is TGCGCCAGCAGCCAAGGGGGACAAGGCCCGTCCGTCTATGGCTACACCTTC.

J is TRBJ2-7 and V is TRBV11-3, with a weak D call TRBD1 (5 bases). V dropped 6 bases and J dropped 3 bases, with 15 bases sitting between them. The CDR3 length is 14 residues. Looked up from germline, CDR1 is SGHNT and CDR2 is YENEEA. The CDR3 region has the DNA TGTGCCAGCAGGCGGCAGGGTTTGTTCTACGAGCAGTACTTC. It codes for CASRRQGLFYEQYF.

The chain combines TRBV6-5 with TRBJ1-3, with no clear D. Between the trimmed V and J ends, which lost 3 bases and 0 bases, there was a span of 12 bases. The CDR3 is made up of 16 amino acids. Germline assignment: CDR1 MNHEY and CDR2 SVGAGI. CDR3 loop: CASSYRPVGSGNTIYF. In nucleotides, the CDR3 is TGTGCCAGCAGTTATAGGCCGGTCGGCTCTGGAAACACCATATATTTT.

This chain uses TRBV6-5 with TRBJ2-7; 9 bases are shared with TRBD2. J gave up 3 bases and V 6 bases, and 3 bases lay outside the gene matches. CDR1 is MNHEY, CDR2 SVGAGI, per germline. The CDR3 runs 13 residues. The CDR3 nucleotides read TGTGCCAGCAGCGAGACTAGCGGCTACGAGCAGTACTTC. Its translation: CASSETSGYEQYF.

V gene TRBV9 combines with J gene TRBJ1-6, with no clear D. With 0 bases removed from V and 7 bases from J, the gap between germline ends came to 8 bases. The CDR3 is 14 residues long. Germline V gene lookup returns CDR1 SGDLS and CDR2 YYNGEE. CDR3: CASSVEATNSPLHF. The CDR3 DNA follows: TGTGCCAGCAGCGTAGAGGCTACCAATTCACCCCTCCACTTT.

DNA of the CDR3: TGTGCCAGCAGAGTTGGCAGGGACAATAATTCACCCCTCCACTTT. Translation gives CASRVGRDNNSPLHF. The chain recombines TRBV7-2 with TRBJ1-6; a possible D gene is TRBD1 (6 bases). Per the germline V gene, CDR1 is SGHTA and CDR2 is FQGNSA. CDR3 length: 15 amino acids. The V end was cut by 6 bases, the J end by 5 bases, with 14 bases between.